A selection of T cell receptor beta chains follows, all from one sample in a study of CD8+CD57+ T cells in acquired aplastic anemia. Each CDR3 protein gets one entry after TCRdb re-called the reads with MiXCR. The sample shows 42,000 or so distinct CDR3 sequences, about two thirds of them seen only once. Specimen: sorted CD4+, CD8+, or CD8+CD57+ T cells (not recorded which) from PBMCs. All receptors derive from a human donor in good health, serving as a control. The CDR3 runs from the conserved cysteine through the conserved F or W. The D gene is left open where the match is weak. Some rows mark clone size as missing; the rest say once, few, many or name a class of expanded clone.

>TRBV2|TRBJ2-3|NA|NA
TGTGCCACCAGTGATAAACGCGGGACAGCAGATACGCAGTATTTT
CATSDKRGTADTQYF
>TRBV29-1|TRBJ2-2|NA|NA
TGCAGCGTCCGGGACCACGGTACCGGGGAGCTGTTTTTT
CSVRDHGTGELFF
>TRBV19|TRBJ2-1|TRBD2|once
TGTGCCAGTAGTCTAGGCGGGAGCAACAATGAGCAGTTCTTC
CASSLGGSNNEQFF
>TRBV2|TRBJ1-1|TRBD1|NA
TGTGCCAGCAGCCTCGGACAGGGACGGAACACTGAAGCTTTCTTT
CASSLGQGRNTEAFF
>TRBV12-3/TRBV12-4|TRBJ1-6|NA|NA
TGTGCCAGCAGTCCCACAGGGAGCAATTCACCCCTCCACTTT
CASSPTGSNSPLHF
>TRBV9|TRBJ2-3|TRBD2|medium-sized
TGTGCCAGCAGCGTGGGTAGCGGGGGATCAGATACGCAGTATTTT
CASSVGSGGSDTQYF
>TRBV9|TRBJ1-2|NA|many
TGTGCCAGCAGCCTCGGGACCCCCGGGGGTGGCTACACCTTC
CASSLGTPGGGYTF
>TRBV29-1|TRBJ2-7|NA|NA
TGCAGCGTTGACAGGGAAGGTCGCTACGAGCAGTACTTC
CSVDREGRYEQYF
>TRBV10-3|TRBJ1-1|NA|NA
TGTGCCATCAGTGACGAGATGAACACTGAAGCTTTCTTT
CAISDEMNTEAFF
>TRBV13|TRBJ1-1|TRBD1|many
TGTGCCAGCAGCTTGGACAGGGGGAACACTGAAGCTTTCTTT
CASSLDRGNTEAFF
>TRBV14|TRBJ2-7|NA|NA
TGTGCCAGCAGCCAGAGTTACGAGCAGTACTTC
CASSQSYEQYF
>TRBV24-1|TRBJ2-3|TRBD2|NA
TGTGCCACCAGTGATTTGCAGGGACTAGCGGGGCCAGATACGCAGTATTTT
CATSDLQGLAGPDTQYF
>TRBV29-1|TRBJ2-3|NA|many
TGCAGCGTTGAAGATCGTGATCACACAGATACGCAGTATTTT
CSVEDRDHTDTQYF
>TRBV7-2|TRBJ1-1|NA|NA
TGTGCCAGCAGCCAGATCGACGGGGGGGTAGCTTTCTTT
CASSQIDGGVAFF
>TRBV2|TRBJ1-2|TRBD1|once
TGTGCCACCAGTGCAGGGGACAGCTATGGCTACACCTTC
CATSAGDSYGYTF
>TRBV29-1|TRBJ2-1|NA|NA
TGCAGCGTAAATTCTGGGGAGCAGTTCTTC
CSVNSGEQFF
>TRBV13|TRBJ2-7|TRBD1|NA
TGTGCCAGCAGCCCCACCCGGACAGGGTCCTACGAGCAGTACTTC
CASSPTRTGSYEQYF
>TRBV11-2|TRBJ1-3|NA|many
TGTGCCAGCAGGCGTCTGAGGGGGTCCGGAAACACCATATATTTT
CASRRLRGSGNTIYF
>TRBV2|TRBJ1-2|NA|NA
TGTGCCAGCAGCTTGGGGGAATCTGGCTACACCTTC
CASSLGESGYTF
>TRBV7-9|TRBJ1-2|NA|NA
TGTGCCAGCAGCTTTGGACAGCTTTATGGCTACACCTTC
CASSFGQLYGYTF
>TRBV12-3/TRBV12-4|TRBJ2-1|NA|NA
TGTGCCAGCAGTAGACAGATTGATGAGCAGTTCTTC
CASSRQIDEQFF
>TRBV2|TRBJ1-1|NA|NA
TGTGCCAGCAGTGAAGCGGGCTCGGGGAGAGGCACTGAGGCTTTCTTT
CASSEAGSGRGTEAFF
>TRBV19|TRBJ1-2|NA|NA
TGTGCCAGTAGTGACACAGGGTTAAGGAACTATGGCTACACCTTC
CASSDTGLRNYGYTF
>TRBV11-1|TRBJ1-1|TRBD1|once
TGTGCCAGCAGCGCAGGACAGGGGCTGGAAGCTTTCTTT
CASSAGQGLEAFF
>TRBV29-1|TRBJ2-7|NA|NA
TGCAGCGTCCGAGGGCAGGGTAACTCCTACGAGCAGTACTTC
CSVRGQGNSYEQYF
>TRBV2|TRBJ1-2|NA|NA
TGTGCCAGCAGTGAAGCGCGCGGACCAGCTGGCTACACCTTC
CASSEARGPAGYTF
>TRBV5-1|TRBJ2-7|TRBD1|few
TGCGCCTGCAGCTTGGGACAGGGCACTTACGAGCAGTACTTC
CACSLGQGTYEQYF
>TRBV20-1|TRBJ1-5|TRBD1|many
TGCAGTGCAAAACAAAGACAGGGGGAACCATATAGCAATCAGCCCCAGCATTTT
CSAKQRQGEPYSNQPQHF
>TRBV24-1|TRBJ2-5|TRBD1|NA
TGTGCCACCAGAGGGGACAGCTACCAAGAGACCCAGTACTTC
CATRGDSYQETQYF
>TRBV19|TRBJ1-1|NA|many
TGTGCCAGTAGTATTCAGGGGAACACTGAAGCTTTCTTT
CASSIQGNTEAFF
>TRBV9|TRBJ2-7|NA|NA
TGTGCCAGCAGCGTAGGGCCCGGGAAGTACGAGCAGTACTTC
CASSVGPGKYEQYF
>TRBV29-1|TRBJ1-2|TRBD1|NA
TGCAGCGTTGTGGGACAGTCGAACTATGGCTACACCTTC
CSVVGQSNYGYTF
>TRBV12-3/TRBV12-4|TRBJ2-5|TRBD1|NA
TGTGCCAGCAGCTCCAGACAGGGGGAAGAGACCCAGTACTTC
CASSSRQGEETQYF
>TRBV15|TRBJ1-4|TRBD1|many
TGTGCCACCAGCTACAGGGGCCCGAATGAAAAACTGTTTTTT
CATSYRGPNEKLFF
>TRBV5-1|TRBJ1-3|TRBD1|many
TGCGCCAGCAGCCCGGACAGGGGTCATTACACCATATATTTT
CASSPDRGHYTIYF
>TRBV25-1|TRBJ1-2|NA|once
TGTGCCAGCAGTGAAGGCGGGGCAGGGAAGCGCTATGGCTACACCTTC
CASSEGGAGKRYGYTF
>TRBV20-1|TRBJ1-1|TRBD1|medium-sized
TGCAGTGCTAGAGGGGACAGGGAAACTGAAGCTTTCTTT
CSARGDRETEAFF
>TRBV13|TRBJ2-2|NA|many
TGTGCCAGCTGTTTGTCGGGGGTCTACACCGGGGAGCTGTTTTTT
CASCLSGVYTGELFF
>TRBV6-1|TRBJ2-7|TRBD1|NA
TGTGCCAGCAGTGACCGGGACAGCGTATACGAGCAGTACTTC
CASSDRDSVYEQYF
>TRBV11-2|TRBJ2-3|NA|NA
TGTGCCAGTAGTATTAGCGGTGCAGATACGCAGTATTTT
CASSISGADTQYF
>TRBV24-1|TRBJ1-5|NA|medium-sized
TGTGCCACGGGCATCGATCAGCCCCAGCATTTT
CATGIDQPQHF